This T cell receptor (beta chain) was recorded in a study of T-cell reconstitution after alpha-beta-depleted transplantation in children. V lost 0 bases and J lost 13; bases outside the gene matches: 12. The length of the CDR3 is 15 residues. CDR1 and CDR2 (germline): SGHRS, YFSETQ. For TCRbeta, the library was prepared with unique molecular identifiers. MiXCR, run by TCRdb on the PCR reads, gives a single entry per CDR3 protein. The sample lists approximately 200,000 distinct CDR3 sequences, approximately 14% occurring once. This clonotype was recorded at least ten times. The rearrangement joins TRBV5-1 to TRBJ2-7; 11 bases fit TRBD1. The sequencing used PBMCs from the stem cell graft donor, collected from the stem cell graft. The origin of this receptor is a human donor who donated a stem cell graft to a child with acute lymphoblastic leukemia. The DNA of the CDR3 is TGCGCCAGCAGCTTGGGGACAGGGGGCGCTACGAGCATCTACTTC. Its protein is CASSLGTGGATSIYF.